Following are 4 T cell receptor beta chains from one sample sequenced in a study of cytotoxic CD8 clonotypes in ibrutinib-treated CLL. Clones were sequenced by immunoSEQ multiplex PCR, and TCRdb holds only the in-frame ones, with some missing. The table shows more than 75,000 clones, with 60% to 80% occurring only once. The input for sequencing was PBMCs, taken after 24 months of ibrutinib treatment. Source of these receptors: a human donor with chronic lymphocytic leukemia.

The rearrangement joins TRBV6-6 to TRBJ1-2, with D perhaps TRBD1 (5 bases). The germline V and J ends were trimmed by 6 bases and 5 bases, with 13 bases remaining between them. Per germline, CDR1 MNHNY and CDR2 SVGAGI (reference sequence). The CDR3 spans 13 residues. CDR3 bases: TGTGCCAGCAGCCCGACAGCCCAATATGGCTACACCTTC. Its protein product is CASSPTAQYGYTF.

The chain recombines TRBV27 with TRBJ1-2; D perhaps matches TRBD1 (5 bases). The CDR3 sequence is 15 residues long. The V gene lost 6 bases and the J gene lost 3 bases, with 17 bases spanning the gap. Per germline, CDR1 MNHEY and CDR2 SMNVEV (reference sequence). This CDR3 is CASRGGRRADYGYTF. CDR3 in DNA: TGTGCCAGCAGGGGGGGACGCAGGGCTGACTATGGCTACACCTTC.

The J gene is TRBJ1-4, the V gene TRBV4-2; D perhaps matches TRBD1 (6 bases). Germline assignment: CDR1 LGHNA and CDR2 YNFKEQ. With 0 bases removed from V and 8 bases from J, the gap between germline ends came to 13 bases. The CDR3 spans 15 residues. CDR3 protein: CASSQELDRSEKLFF. In DNA form, the CDR3 reads TGTGCCAGCAGCCAAGAATTAGACAGGTCCGAAAAACTGTTTTTT.

The rearrangement uses TRBV5-6 and TRBJ1-4, with a tentative D call TRBD1 (6 bases). Trimming shortened V by 1 base and J by 8 bases, and 18 bases separated the two germline ends. Germline CDR1 reads SGHDT; CDR2 reads YYEEEE. The CDR3 is made up of 16 amino acids. This CDR3 is CASSLFIETGREKLFF. The CDR3 nucleotides are TGTGCCAGCAGCTTGTTCATAGAGACAGGCCGAGAAAAACTGTTTTTT.